These 18 T cell receptor beta chains came from one sample sequenced in a study of blood T cell repertoires in COVID-19. Libraries were prepared by immunoSEQ multiplex PCR; TCRdb keeps only in-frame clonotypes and omits some of them. Of a few hundred thousand clones listed, approximately 87% are singletons. The source material was peripheral blood. The receptors were sampled from a woman in her 50s with acute or convalescent COVID-19.

The chain uses TRBV19 and TRBJ2-1; possible D gene TRBD1, 5 bases. The CDR3 is 14 residues long. Trimming shortened V by 3 bases and J by 7 bases, and 13 bases separated the two germline ends. From germline, CDR1 is LNHDA and CDR2 SQIVND (reference sequence). The CDR3 loop is CASSMITGLNEQFF. The CDR3 DNA reads TGTGCCAGTAGTATGATCACAGGATTGAATGAGCAGTTCTTC. Supplemented by reference TRBV19 and TRBJ2-1, the full variable domain reads DGGITQSPKYLFRKEGQNVTLSCEQNLNHDAMYWYRQDPGQGLRLIYYSQIVNDFQKGDIAEGYSVSREKKESFPLTVTSAQKNPTAFYLCASSMITGLNEQFFGPGTRLTVL.

The rearrangement joins TRBV3-1 (or the pseudogene TRBV3-2) to TRBJ2-5; D perhaps matches TRBD1 (6 bases). V lost 1 base and J 3 bases, leaving 21 bases between the germline ends. In germline, CDR1 is LGHDT, CDR2 YNNKEL (reference sequence). The CDR3 length is 18 residues. Here the CDR3 DNA reads TGTGCCAGCAGCCAAGGGCTCCTAAACAGGGCCCCGGAAGAGACCCAGTACTTC. This encodes CASSQGLLNRAPEETQYF.

The chain carries TRBV3-1 (or the pseudogene TRBV3-2) and TRBJ1-1; the match to TRBD1 covers 7 bases. The J segment lost 2 bases and the V segment lost 0 bases, leaving 12 bases of the junction unmatched. The CDR3 length is 18 residues. CDR1 is LGHDT, CDR2 YNNKEL, per germline (reference sequence). DNA of the CDR3: TGTGCCAGCAGCCAAGACCTCCCTCTTGGGACAGTTAACACTGAAGCTTTCTTT. This gives the protein CASSQDLPLGTVNTEAFF.

V gene TRBV30 combines with J gene TRBJ1-2; D is possibly TRBD1 (6 bases). This CDR3 is 11 amino acids long. V gave up 1 base and J gave up 13 bases, with 13 bases separating them. Germline-derived CDR1 and CDR2 are GTSNPN and SVGIG (reference sequence). CDR3 sequence reads: CAWSDTGLFTF. The CDR3 DNA is TGTGCCTGGAGTGACACAGGGTTATTCACCTTC.

V and J are TRBV9 and TRBJ1-6; tentative D call: TRBD1 (6 bases). This CDR3 spans 15 amino acids. In germline, CDR1 is SGDLS, CDR2 YYNGEE. The V end lost 4 bases, the J end lost 7 bases, and 15 bases lay between the germline ends. The CDR3 DNA sequence: TGTGCCAGCAGCTACAGAGGGGGTATCAATTCACCCCTCCACTTT. It translates to CASSYRGGINSPLHF.

This clone was picked up one time. The V call is TRBV11-3, the J call TRBJ2-5, with 7 nucleotides matching TRBD1. CDR1 and CDR2 from the germline V gene are SGHNT and YENEEA. The CDR3 sequence is 14 residues long. Germline trimming cut 8 bases from V and 6 bases from J; bases unmatched to any gene: 12. CDR3 DNA sequence: TGTGCCAGCGCCTGGGACAGCTCTTTGAAGACCCAGTACTTC. This sequence encodes CASAWDSSLKTQYF.

The chain links TRBV6-5 to TRBJ2-1; D call uncertain. Germline lookup yields CDR1 MNHEY and CDR2 SVGAGI. This CDR3 contains 15 residues. Deletions cut 5 bases from V and 3 bases from J, with 14 bases between. CDR3 in DNA: TGTGCCAGCAGTCGTGGCACACAAGTCTACAATGAGCAGTTCTTC. This codes for CASSRGTQVYNEQFF.

V and J are TRBV3-1 (or the pseudogene TRBV3-2) and TRBJ1-2; 10 bases are a match to TRBD1. V dropped 6 bases and J dropped 5; count of bases not matched to a gene: 6. Germline V gene sequence: CDR1 LGHDT, CDR2 YNNKEL (reference sequence). The CDR3 covers 14 residues. CDR3 sequence (DNA): TGTGCCAGCAGGTATACGGGACAGGGGTATGGCTACACCTTC. Translated: CASRYTGQGYGYTF.

V is TRBV9 and J is TRBJ1-6, with D possibly TRBD1 on 6 matching bases. With 3 bases removed from V and 19 bases from J, the gap between germline ends came to 14 bases. Germline loops: CDR1 SGDLS, CDR2 YYNGEE. The CDR3 sequence is 11 residues long. CDR3 loop: CASSEPGTLHF. The CDR3 DNA reads TGTGCCAGCAGCGAGCCCGGGACACTTCACTTT. Using reference TRBV9 and TRBJ1-6 for the parts outside the CDR3, the full variable domain is DSGVTQTPKHLITATGQRVTLRCSPRSGDLSVYWYQQSLDQGLQFLIQYYNGEERAKGNILERFSAQQFPDLHSELNLSSLELGDSALYFCASSEPGTLHFGNGTRLTVT.

The CDR3 spells CASSKTKNEDTGELFF. CDR3 coding DNA: TGTGCCAGCAGCAAGACGAAAAATGAGGACACCGGGGAGCTGTTTTTT. The V gene is TRBV5-4, the J gene TRBJ2-2; unclear D gene. V was cut by 4 bases and J by 3 bases, with 16 bases left in between. Germline V gene sequence: CDR1 SGHNT, CDR2 YYREEE (reference sequence). This CDR3 has 16 residues. The full variable domain, in which reference TRBV5-4 and TRBJ2-2 provide the parts outside the CDR3, is ETGVTQSPTHLIKTRGQQVTLRCSSQSGHNTVSWYQQALGQGPQFIFQYYREEENGRGNFPPRFSGLQFPNYSSELNVNALELDDSALYLCASSKTKNEDTGELFFGEGSRLTVL.

The J gene is TRBJ2-7, the V gene TRBV6-2 or TRBV6-3; 9 bases are shared with TRBD1. This CDR3 has 17 residues. Germline-derived CDR1 and CDR2 are MNHEY and SVGEGT. The V and J ends lost 5 bases and 0 bases, in that order; junction bases with no gene match: 11. Here the CDR3 DNA reads TGTGCCAGCAGTCCGAACTCACAGGGGGCCACCTCCTACGAGCAGTACTTC. Protein product: CASSPNSQGATSYEQYF.

V and J are TRBV24-1 and TRBJ2-1; TRBD1 agrees at 7 bases. Trimming took 3 bases from V and 0 from J; bases not matched to a gene: 4. Germline-derived CDR1 and CDR2 are KGHDR and SFDVKD. The CDR3 spans 16 residues. CDR3 in DNA: TGTGCCACCAGTGATGCGACAGGGAGCTCCTACAATGAGCAGTTCTTC. It yields the protein CATSDATGSSYNEQFF.

With regard to this clone: This specimen includes other DNA sequences encoding the same CDR3. The J gene is TRBJ2-1, the V gene TRBV7-9, with D maybe TRBD2 (5 bases). This CDR3 comprises 11 residues. Germline CDR1 and CDR2: SEHNR and FQNEAQ (reference sequence). Trimming took 5 bases from V and 6 from J, leaving 5 bases between them. The CDR3 reads CASSRGNEQFF. The CDR3 DNA follows: TGTGCCAGCAGCCGGGGCAATGAGCAGTTCTTC.

This clone was seen a single time. This sequence joins TRBV5-6 and TRBJ1-2; D might be TRBD1 (6 bases). The CDR3 loop spans 13 amino acids. Trimming left V 1 base short and J 4 bases short, with 8 bases between. Germline V gene data show CDR1 as SGHDT and CDR2 as YYEEEE. The CDR3 nucleotides read TGTGCCAGCAGCTTGCGGGGGGCCTATGGCTACACCTTC. It yields the protein CASSLRGAYGYTF.

The genes are TRBV5-1 and TRBJ1-1; unclear D gene. V was cut by 5 bases and J by 3 bases, with 8 bases left in between. CDR3 length: 12 residues. In germline, CDR1 is SGHRS, CDR2 YFSETQ. Here the CDR3 reads CASRFVDTEAFF. CDR3 nucleotides: TGCGCCAGCAGGTTCGTTGACACTGAAGCTTTCTTT.

This clone was seen at least ten times. The chain combines TRBV27 with TRBJ1-1; 8 bases fit TRBD1. Germline lookup yields CDR1 MNHEY and CDR2 SMNVEV (reference sequence). V was pared by 3 bases and J by 9 bases, with 6 bases of the junction left unmatched. The CDR3 runs to 13 residues. CDR3 sequence: CASSLRQGPKAFF. DNA of the CDR3: TGTGCCAGCAGTTTGAGACAGGGGCCCAAAGCTTTCTTT.

This rearrangement joins TRBV7-9 to TRBJ2-7, with 7 bases lining up with TRBD2. Germline trimming cut 8 bases from V and 4 bases from J; bases unmatched to any gene: 11. The CDR3 is 14 residues long. Germline V gene sequence: CDR1 SEHNR, CDR2 FQNEAQ (reference sequence). The CDR3 here is CASFDGGSLYEQYF. DNA for the CDR3: TGTGCCAGCTTCGATGGCGGGAGTTTGTACGAGCAGTACTTC.

CDR3 loop: CASSVGAPAGNTIYF. The CDR3 DNA reads as TGTGCCAGCAGCGTAGGGGCACCGGCTGGAAACACCATATATTTT. The chain employs TRBV9 and TRBJ1-3; D is uncertain. The germline V and J ends were trimmed by 0 bases and 2 bases, with 9 bases remaining between them. CDR1 is SGDLS, CDR2 YYNGEE, per germline. This CDR3 is built from 15 residues.